The sequence of this T cell receptor beta chain was determined in a study of Ad26.COV2.S vaccination and SARS-CoV-2 variants. In the study overall: As a participant in COV1001, the donor was in the Ad26.COV2.S trial arm. Ad26.COV2.S was injected intramuscularly once or twice, 56 days apart. Study outcomes and limitations: Using TCR breadth and depth analyses may have led to underestimated total T cell responses.

Sequenced by immunoSEQ multiplex PCR; TCRdb stores in-frame clones only, minus some. The table includes about 350,000 clones, 88% detected once. Regarding this clone: Its matching antigen is unknown.

Treatment: roughly 18 received Ad26.COV2.S at low or high dose, single or two shots; about 5 received placebo; per-sample allocation not given. Samples analyzed were those drawn on day 63 after the first vaccine or placebo injection. V was clipped by 4 bases and J by 5 bases; unmatched bases: 6. Germline loops: CDR1 LGHDT, CDR2 YNNKEL (reference sequence). This CDR3 is 14 amino acids long. Sequencing was performed on peripheral blood, taken in a trial of Ad26.COV2.S vaccine versus placebo. This sequence joins TRBV3-1 (or the pseudogene TRBV3-2) and TRBJ2-5, with 8 bases matching TRBD1. The clonotype comes from a person aged 18-65 years who received the Ad26.COV2.S COVID-19 vaccine or a placebo. The CDR3 loop is CASSRRQGIETQYF. Written as DNA, the CDR3 is TGTGCCAGCAGCCGGAGACAGGGGATCGAGACCCAGTACTTC.